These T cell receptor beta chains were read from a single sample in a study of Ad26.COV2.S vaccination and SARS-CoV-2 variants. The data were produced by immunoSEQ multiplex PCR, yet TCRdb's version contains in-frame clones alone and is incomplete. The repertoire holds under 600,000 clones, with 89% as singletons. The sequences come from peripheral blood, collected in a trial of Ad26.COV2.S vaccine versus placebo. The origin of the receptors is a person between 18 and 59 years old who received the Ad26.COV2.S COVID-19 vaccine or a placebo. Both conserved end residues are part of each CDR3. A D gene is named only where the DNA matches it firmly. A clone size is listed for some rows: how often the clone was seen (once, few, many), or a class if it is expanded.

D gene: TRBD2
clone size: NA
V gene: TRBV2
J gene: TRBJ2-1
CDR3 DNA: TGTGCCGTAGAAGCGGGACTAGCGGAGAATGAGCAGTTCTTC
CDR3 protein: CAVEAGLAENEQFF

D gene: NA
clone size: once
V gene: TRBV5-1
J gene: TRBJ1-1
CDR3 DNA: TGCGCCAGCAGCACAAGGCCCTTGGGCACTGAAGCTTTCTTT
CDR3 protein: CASSTRPLGTEAFF

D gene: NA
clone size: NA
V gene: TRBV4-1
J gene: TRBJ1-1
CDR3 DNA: TGCGCCAGCAGCCAAGAGGGAATACAGGGTGAGAACACTGAAGCTTTCTTT
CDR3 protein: CASSQEGIQGENTEAFF

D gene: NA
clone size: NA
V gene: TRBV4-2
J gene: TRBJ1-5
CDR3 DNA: TGTGCCAGCAGCCAAGATGGAGATAGCAATCAGCCCCAGCATTTT
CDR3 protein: CASSQDGDSNQPQHF

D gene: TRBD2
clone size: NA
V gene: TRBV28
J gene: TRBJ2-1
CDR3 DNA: TGTGCCAGCAGTTTACCGCTAGCGGGGCGGCACAATGAGCAGTTCTTC
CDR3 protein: CASSLPLAGRHNEQFF

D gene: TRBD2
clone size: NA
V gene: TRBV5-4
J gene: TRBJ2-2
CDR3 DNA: TGTGCCAGCAGCCCCGGGAGCGGGAGGTATACCGGGGAGCTGTTTTTT
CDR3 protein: CASSPGSGRYTGELFF

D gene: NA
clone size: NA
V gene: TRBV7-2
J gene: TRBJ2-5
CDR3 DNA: TGTGCCAGCAGCTTAATGGGGGTCGGAGGTGAGACCCAGTACTTC
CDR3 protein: CASSLMGVGGETQYF

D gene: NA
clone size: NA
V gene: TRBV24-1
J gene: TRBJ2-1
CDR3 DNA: TGTGCCACCAGTGATTCACTGGTTAATGAGCAGTTCTTC
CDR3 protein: CATSDSLVNEQFF

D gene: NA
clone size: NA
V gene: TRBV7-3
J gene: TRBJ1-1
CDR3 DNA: TGTGCCAGCAGCTTAAGGGCTTCTATGAACACTGAAGCTTTCTTT
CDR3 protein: CASSLRASMNTEAFF

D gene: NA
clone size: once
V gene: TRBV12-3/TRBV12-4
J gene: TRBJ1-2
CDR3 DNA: TGTGCCAGCAGGGGCGGGTATGGCTACACCTTC
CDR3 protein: CASRGGYGYTF

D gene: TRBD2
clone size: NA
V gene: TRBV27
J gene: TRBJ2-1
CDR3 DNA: TGTGCCAGCAGTTTAGGGCGGGAGTTCAATGAGCAGTTCTTC
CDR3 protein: CASSLGREFNEQFF

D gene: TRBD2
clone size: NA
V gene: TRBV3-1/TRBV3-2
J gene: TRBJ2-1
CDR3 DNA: TGTGCCAGCAGCCTTGGGACTAGCGGGAGGGCCTCCTACAATGAGCAGTTCTTC
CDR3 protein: CASSLGTSGRASYNEQFF

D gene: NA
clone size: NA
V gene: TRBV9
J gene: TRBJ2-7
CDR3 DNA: TGTGCCAGCAGCGTAAGTGACTGGGGGTACGAGCAGTACTTC
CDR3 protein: CASSVSDWGYEQYF

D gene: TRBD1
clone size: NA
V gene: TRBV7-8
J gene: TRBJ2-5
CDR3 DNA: TGTGCCAGCAGCTCGGGGACAGAAGAGACCCAGTACTTC
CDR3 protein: CASSSGTEETQYF

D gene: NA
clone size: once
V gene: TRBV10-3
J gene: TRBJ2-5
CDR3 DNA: TGTGCCATCAGTGATACCGGGGGTGGCGGGATCCGAGGCGTGACCCAGTACTTC
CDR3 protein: CAISDTGGGGIRGVTQYF

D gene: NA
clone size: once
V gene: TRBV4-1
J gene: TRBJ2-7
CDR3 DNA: TGCGCCAGCAGCCAAATCAACGACCGGGACGGTTCCTACGAGCAGTACTTC
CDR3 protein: CASSQINDRDGSYEQYF

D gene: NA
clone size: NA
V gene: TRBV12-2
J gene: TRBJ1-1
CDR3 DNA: TGTGCAAGTCGCTTCCGGGATGTGTGGAAGGTGAAAGCTTTCTTT
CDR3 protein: CASRFRDVWKVKAFF

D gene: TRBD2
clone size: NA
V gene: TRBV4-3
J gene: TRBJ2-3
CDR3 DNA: TGCGCCAGCAGCCAAGATTTGGGAGGGATCGGCACAGATACGCAGTATTTT
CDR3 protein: CASSQDLGGIGTDTQYF

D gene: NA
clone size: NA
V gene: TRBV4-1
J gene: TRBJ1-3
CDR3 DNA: TGCGCCAGCAGCCAAGATCTGGTGCCAATCGGGGCAAACACCATATATTTT
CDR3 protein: CASSQDLVPIGANTIYF

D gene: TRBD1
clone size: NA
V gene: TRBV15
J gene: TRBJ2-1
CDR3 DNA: TGTGCCACCAGCGGGAGTCTAGGAGACAGGGGATCCTACAATGAGCAGTTCTTC
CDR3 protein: CATSGSLGDRGSYNEQFF

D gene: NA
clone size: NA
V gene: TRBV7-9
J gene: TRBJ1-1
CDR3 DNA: TGTGCCAGCAGCTTAGGGCCTTTAACTGAAGCTTTCTTT
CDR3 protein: CASSLGPLTEAFF

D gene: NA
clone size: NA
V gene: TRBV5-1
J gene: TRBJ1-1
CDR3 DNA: TGCGCCAGCAGCTTGCAGCGGACGGCGAACACTGAAGCTTTCTTT
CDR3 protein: CASSLQRTANTEAFF

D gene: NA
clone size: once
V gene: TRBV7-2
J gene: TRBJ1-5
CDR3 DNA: TGTGCCAGCAGCTTAGGATTAGGGTCAGCCCAGCATTTT
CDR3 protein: CASSLGLGSAQHF

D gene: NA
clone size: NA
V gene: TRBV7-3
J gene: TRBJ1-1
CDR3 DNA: TGTGCCAGCAGCTTAGCACCGAACACTGAAGCTTTCTTT
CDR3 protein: CASSLAPNTEAFF

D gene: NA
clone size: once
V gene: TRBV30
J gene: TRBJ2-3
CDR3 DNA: TGTGCCTGGAGTGTACTTGATCGGGGGACGCAGTATTTT
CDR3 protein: CAWSVLDRGTQYF

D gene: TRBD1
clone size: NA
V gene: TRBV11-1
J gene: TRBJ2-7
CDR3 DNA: TGTGCCAGCAGCTTACAATCAGGGGGCTACGAGCAGTACTTC
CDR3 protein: CASSLQSGGYEQYF

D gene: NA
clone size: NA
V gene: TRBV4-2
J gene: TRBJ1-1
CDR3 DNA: TGTGCCAGCAGCCAGCACGCAGGGGTCGACACTGAAGCTTTCTTT
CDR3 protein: CASSQHAGVDTEAFF

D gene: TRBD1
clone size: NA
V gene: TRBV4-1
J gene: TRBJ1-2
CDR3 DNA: TGCGCCAGCAGCCAAGTTTCAGGGGGAGAGGGCTACACCTTC
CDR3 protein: CASSQVSGGEGYTF

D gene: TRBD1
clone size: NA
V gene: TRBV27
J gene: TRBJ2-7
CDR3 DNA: TGTGCCAGCAGTATCCGGGACAGGGAAGACGAGCAGTACTTC
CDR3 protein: CASSIRDREDEQYF